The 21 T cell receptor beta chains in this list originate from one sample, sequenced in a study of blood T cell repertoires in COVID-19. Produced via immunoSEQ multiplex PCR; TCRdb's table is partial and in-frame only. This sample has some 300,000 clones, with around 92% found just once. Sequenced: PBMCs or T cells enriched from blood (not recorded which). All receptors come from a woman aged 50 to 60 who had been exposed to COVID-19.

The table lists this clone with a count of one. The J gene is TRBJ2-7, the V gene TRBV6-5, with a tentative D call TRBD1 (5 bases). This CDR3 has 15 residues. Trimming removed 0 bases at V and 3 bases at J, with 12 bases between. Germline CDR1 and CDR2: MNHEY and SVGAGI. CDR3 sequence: CASSYSTATGYEQYF. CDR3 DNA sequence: TGTGCCAGCAGTTACTCGACAGCCACGGGCTACGAGCAGTACTTC.

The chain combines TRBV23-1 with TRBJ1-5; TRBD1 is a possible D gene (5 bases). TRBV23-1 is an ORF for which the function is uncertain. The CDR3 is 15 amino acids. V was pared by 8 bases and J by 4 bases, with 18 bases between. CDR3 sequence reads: CASGGPWEVNQPQHF. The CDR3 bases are TGCGCCAGCGGGGGACCATGGGAGGTAAATCAGCCCCAGCATTTT.

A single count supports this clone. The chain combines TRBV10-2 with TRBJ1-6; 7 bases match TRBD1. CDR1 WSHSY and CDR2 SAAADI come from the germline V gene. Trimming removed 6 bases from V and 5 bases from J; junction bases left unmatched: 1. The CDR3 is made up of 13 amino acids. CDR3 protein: CASRGTDNSPLHF. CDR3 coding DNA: TGCGCCAGCAGGGGGACAGATAATTCACCCCTCCACTTT.

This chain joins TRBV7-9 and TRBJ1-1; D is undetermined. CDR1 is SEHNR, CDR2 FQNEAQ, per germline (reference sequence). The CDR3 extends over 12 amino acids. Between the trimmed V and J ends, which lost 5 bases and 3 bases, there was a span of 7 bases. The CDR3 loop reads CASSRLYTEAFF. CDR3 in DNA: TGTGCCAGCAGCCGTTTGTACACTGAAGCTTTCTTT.

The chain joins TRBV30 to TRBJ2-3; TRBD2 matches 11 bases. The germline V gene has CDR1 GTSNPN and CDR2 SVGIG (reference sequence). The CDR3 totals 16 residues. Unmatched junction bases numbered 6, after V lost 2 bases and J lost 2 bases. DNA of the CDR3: TGTGCCTGGAGTTCCGGGACTAGCGGTTTCACAGATACGCAGTATTTT. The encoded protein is CAWSSGTSGFTDTQYF.

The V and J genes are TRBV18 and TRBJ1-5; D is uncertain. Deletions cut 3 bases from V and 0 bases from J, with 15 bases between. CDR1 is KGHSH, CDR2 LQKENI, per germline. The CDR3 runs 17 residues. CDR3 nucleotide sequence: TGTGCCAGCTCACCGGGCCCATTGGCTAATAGCAATCAGCCCCAGCATTTT. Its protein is CASSPGPLANSNQPQHF. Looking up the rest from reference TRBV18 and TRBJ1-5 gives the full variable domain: NAGVMQNPRHLVRRRGQEARLRCSPMKGHSHVYWYRQLPEEGLKFMVYLQKENIIDESGMPKERFSAEFPKEGPSILRIQQVVRGDSAAYFCASSPGPLANSNQPQHFGDGTRLSIL.

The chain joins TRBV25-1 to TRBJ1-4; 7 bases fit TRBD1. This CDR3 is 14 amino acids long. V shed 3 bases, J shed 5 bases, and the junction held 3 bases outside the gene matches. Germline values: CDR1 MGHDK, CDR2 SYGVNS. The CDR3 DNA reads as TGTGCCAGCAGTGACGGACAGGCGAATGAAAAACTGTTTTTT. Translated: CASSDGQANEKLFF.

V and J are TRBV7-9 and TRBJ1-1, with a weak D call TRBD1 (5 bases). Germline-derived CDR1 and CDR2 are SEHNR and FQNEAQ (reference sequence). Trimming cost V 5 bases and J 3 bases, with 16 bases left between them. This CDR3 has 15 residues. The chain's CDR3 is CASSPGGGLDTEAFF. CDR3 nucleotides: TGTGCCAGCAGCCCCGGTGGGGGGTTAGACACTGAAGCTTTCTTT.

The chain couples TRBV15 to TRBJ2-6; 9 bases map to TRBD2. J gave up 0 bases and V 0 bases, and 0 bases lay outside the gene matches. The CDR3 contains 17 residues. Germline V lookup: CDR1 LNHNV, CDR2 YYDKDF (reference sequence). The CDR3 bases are TGTGCCACCAGCAGAGATAGCGGGGGCTCTGGGGCCAACGTCCTGACTTTC. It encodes CATSRDSGGSGANVLTF.

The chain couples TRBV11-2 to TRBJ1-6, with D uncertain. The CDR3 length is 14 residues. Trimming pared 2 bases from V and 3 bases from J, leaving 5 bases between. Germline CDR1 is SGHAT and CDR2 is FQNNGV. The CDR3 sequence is CASSLQNYNSPLHF. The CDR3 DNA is TGTGCCAGCAGCTTACAAAACTATAATTCACCCCTCCACTTT.

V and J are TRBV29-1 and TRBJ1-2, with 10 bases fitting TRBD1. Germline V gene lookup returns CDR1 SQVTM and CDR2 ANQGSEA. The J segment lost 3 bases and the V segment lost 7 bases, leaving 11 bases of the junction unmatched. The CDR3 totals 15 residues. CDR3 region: CSARQGAARYYGYTF. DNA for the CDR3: TGCAGCGCACGACAGGGGGCGGCTCGCTACTATGGCTACACCTTC. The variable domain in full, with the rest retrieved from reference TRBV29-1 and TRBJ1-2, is SAVISQKPSRDICQRGTSLTIQCQVDSQVTMMFWYRQQPGQSLTLIATANQGSEATYESGFVIDKFPISRPNLTFSTLTVSNMSPEDSSIYLCSARQGAARYYGYTFGSGTRLTVV.

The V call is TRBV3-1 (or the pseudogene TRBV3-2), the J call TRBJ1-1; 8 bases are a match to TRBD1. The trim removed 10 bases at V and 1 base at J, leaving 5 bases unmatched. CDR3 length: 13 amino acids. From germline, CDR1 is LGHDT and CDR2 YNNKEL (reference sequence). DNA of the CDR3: TGTGCCACCAGAGGACAGGGGAACACTGAAGCTTTCTTT. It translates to CATRGQGNTEAFF.

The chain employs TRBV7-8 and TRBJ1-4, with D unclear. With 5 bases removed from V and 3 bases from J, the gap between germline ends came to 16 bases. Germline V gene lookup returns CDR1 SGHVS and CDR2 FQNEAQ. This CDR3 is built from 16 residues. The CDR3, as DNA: TGTGCCAGCAGCAGATTAGATGGGAGTGCTAATGAAAAACTGTTTTTT. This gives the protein CASSRLDGSANEKLFF.

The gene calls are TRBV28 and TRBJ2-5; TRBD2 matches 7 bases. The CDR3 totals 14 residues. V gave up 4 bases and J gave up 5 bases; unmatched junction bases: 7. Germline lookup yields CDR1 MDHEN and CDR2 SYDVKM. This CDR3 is CASSSREGGETQYF. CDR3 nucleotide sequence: TGTGCCAGCAGTTCCCGCGAGGGAGGGGAGACCCAGTACTTC.

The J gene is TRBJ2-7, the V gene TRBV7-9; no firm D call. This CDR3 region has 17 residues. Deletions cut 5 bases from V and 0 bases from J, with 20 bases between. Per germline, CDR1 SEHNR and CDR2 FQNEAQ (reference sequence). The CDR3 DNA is TGTGCCAGCAGCCCCCACCCGCTCAGGAAAAGCTCCTACGAGCAGTACTTC. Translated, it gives CASSPHPLRKSSYEQYF.

The chain's CDR3 is CASSRGGQGGDTQYF. In DNA form, the CDR3 reads TGTGCCAGCAGTAGAGGGGGGCAGGGAGGGGATACGCAGTATTTT. V is TRBV28 and J is TRBJ2-3; TRBD2 might be the D (7 bases). This CDR3 region has 15 residues. V lost 5 bases and J lost 6, with 18 bases in between. The germline CDR1 and CDR2 sequences are MDHEN and SYDVKM.

CDR3 DNA: TGTGCCAGCAGTGCCCTCTCCAGGGAAGCCAGCGAGCAGTACTTC. Its protein product is CASSALSREASEQYF. The chain joins TRBV28 to TRBJ2-7; D is possibly TRBD1 (5 bases). The CDR3 length is 15 residues. Germline V gene sequence: CDR1 MDHEN, CDR2 SYDVKM. The germline V and J ends were trimmed by 5 bases and 6 bases, with 20 bases remaining between them.

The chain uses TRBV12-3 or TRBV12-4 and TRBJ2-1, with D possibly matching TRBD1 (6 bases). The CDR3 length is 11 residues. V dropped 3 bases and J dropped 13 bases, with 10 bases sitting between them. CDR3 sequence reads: CASSLTGRQFF. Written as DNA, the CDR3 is TGTGCCAGCAGTTTGACAGGAAGACAGTTCTTC.

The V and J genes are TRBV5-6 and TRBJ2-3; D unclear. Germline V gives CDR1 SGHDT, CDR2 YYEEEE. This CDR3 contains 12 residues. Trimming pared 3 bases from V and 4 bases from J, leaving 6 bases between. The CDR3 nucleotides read TGTGCCAGCAGCTCGGTCTCAGATACGCAGTATTTT. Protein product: CASSSVSDTQYF.

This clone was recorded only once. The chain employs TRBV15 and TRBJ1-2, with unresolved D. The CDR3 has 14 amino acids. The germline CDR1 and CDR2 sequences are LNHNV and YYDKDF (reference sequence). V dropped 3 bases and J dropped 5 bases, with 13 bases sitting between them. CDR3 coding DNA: TGTGCCACCAGCAGCGTCACGGTGCGGTATGGCTACACCTTC. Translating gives CATSSVTVRYGYTF.

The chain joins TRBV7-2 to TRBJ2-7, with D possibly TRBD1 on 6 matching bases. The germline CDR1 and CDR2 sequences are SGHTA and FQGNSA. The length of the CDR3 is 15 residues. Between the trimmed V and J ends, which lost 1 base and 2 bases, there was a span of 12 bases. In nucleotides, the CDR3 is TGTGCCAGCAGCTTAGTCCCAGGGGACGCCTACGAGCAGTACTTC. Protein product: CASSLVPGDAYEQYF.